The TCR beta chain described here comes from a study of T-cell memory formation after mild COVID-19. On the study more broadly: Most TCR clusters belonged to a single donor.

Barcoded TCR alpha and TCR beta cDNA libraries with UMIs came from 5'RACE using constant-segment primers. One entry per CDR3 protein results from TCRdb running MiXCR on the 5' RACE reads. The table has around 470,000 distinct CDR3 sequences, around 19% seen once. This clonotype has more than one count but fewer than ten. Its matching antigen is unknown. Overall study findings and caveats: Most CD4+ clones that shrank were in CM and EM, while CD8+ ones turned up in EMRA.

Trimming removed 2 bases at V and 4 bases at J, with 11 bases between. Germline V gene lookup returns CDR1 SEHNR and CDR2 FQNEAQ (reference sequence). This CDR3 contains 14 residues. The V and J genes are TRBV7-9 and TRBJ1-2; D is unresolved. Source material: PBMCs or a T cell subset sorted from them (not recorded which). The receptor was isolated from an adult woman who had mild COVID-19 (a few samples of this study predate the infection). Cell type and time point are not known. The CDR3 protein is CASSLTEGSYGYTF. The CDR3 bases are TGTGCCAGCAGCTTAACGGAGGGAAGCTATGGCTACACCTTC.